This TCR beta chain was recorded in a study of untreated major depressive disorder. Every participant had European ancestry. Blood, 30 to 35 ml, was drawn into EDTA tubes. Magnetic negative selection enriched CD4+ T cells from thawed PBMCs. The germline V gene has CDR1 GTSNPN and CDR2 SVGIG (reference sequence). The V gene lost 2 bases and the J gene lost 4 bases, with 8 bases spanning the gap. The CDR3 spans 13 residues. Notes on this clone: Its antigen is as yet unknown.

Study results and limitations: Depressed patients' CD4+ T cells carried increased TRBV05-01 (Vbeta 5.1) usage versus control CD4+ T cells. TRBV25-01 and TRBV02-01 followed the flow pattern without significance.

Sequencing used immunoSEQ multiplex PCR; TCRdb keeps in-frame clones, though not all of them. The data contain 10,000 to 15,000 clones, 80% to 95% of them singletons. V usage is TRBV30 and J usage is TRBJ2-2; D possibly corresponds to TRBD2 (5 bases). This receptor was obtained from a man younger than 45 with major depressive disorder. Sequenced: CD4+ T cells from PBMCs. The CDR3 sequence: CAWSLGSTGELFF. The CDR3 DNA reads as TGTGCCTGGAGTCTAGGGAGCACCGGGGAGCTGTTTTTT.